The present T cell receptor (beta chain) was sequenced within a study of technical replicates of blood from several donors. Produced via immunoSEQ multiplex PCR; TCRdb's table is partial and in-frame only. The sample lists roughly 100,000 clones; around 95% were seen once. V lost 6 bases and J lost 0; bases outside the gene matches: 4. CDR3 length: 14 amino acids. CDR1 ENHRY and CDR2 SYGVKD come from the germline V gene. Input material: T cells isolated from PBMCs. This receptor was obtained from a human donor in good health. V and J are TRBV10-3 and TRBJ2-7, with 8 bases fitting TRBD2. CDR3 protein: CAISPGTSSYEQYF. The CDR3 bases are TGTGCCATCAGCCCCGGGACTAGCTCCTACGAGCAGTACTTC.